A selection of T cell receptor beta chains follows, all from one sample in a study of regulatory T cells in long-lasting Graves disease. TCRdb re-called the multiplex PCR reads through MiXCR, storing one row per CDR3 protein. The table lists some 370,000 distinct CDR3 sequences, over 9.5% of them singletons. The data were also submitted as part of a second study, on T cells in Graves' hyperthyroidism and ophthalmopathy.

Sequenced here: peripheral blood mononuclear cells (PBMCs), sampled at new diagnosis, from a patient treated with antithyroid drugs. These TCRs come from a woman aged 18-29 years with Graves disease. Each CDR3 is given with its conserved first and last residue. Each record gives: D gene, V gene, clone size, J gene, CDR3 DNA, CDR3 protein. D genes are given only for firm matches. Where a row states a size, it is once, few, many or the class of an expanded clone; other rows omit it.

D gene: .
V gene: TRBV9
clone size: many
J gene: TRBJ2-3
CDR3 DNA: TGTGCCAGCAGCCCTCAGGGGTGGGGAGATACGCAGTATTTT
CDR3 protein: CASSPQGWGDTQYF

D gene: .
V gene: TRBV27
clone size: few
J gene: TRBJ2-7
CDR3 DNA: TGTGCCAGCAGTTTATCGGAAGCCTACGAGCAGTACTTC
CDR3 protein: CASSLSEAYEQYF

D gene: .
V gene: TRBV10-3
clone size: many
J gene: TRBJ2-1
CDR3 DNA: TGTGCCACACGGCAGGACCAGAACAATGAGCAGTTCTTC
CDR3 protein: CATRQDQNNEQFF

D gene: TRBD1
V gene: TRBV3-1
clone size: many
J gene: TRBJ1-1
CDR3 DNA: TGTGCCAGCAGCCAAGTGAGGGGGCTGACTGAAGCTTTCTTT
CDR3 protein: CASSQVRGLTEAFF

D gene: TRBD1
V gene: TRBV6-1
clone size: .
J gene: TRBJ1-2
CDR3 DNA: TGTGCCAGCAGTCCCACAGGGGGAGTCTGGGGCTACACCTTC
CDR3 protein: CASSPTGGVWGYTF

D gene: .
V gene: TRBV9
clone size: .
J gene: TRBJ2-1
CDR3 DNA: TGTGCCAGCAGCCTGAGAGCGGCTACCTACAATGAGCAGTTCTTC
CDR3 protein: CASSLRAATYNEQFF

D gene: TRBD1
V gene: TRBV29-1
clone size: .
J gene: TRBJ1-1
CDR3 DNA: TGCAGCGTCCGTCCGGGACAGCTGAACACTGAAGCTTTCTTT
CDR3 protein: CSVRPGQLNTEAFF

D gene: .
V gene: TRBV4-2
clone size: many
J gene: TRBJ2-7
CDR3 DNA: TGTGCCAGCAGCCAGTCTCGAGGGAGCGCCTACGAGCAGTACTTC
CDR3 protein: CASSQSRGSAYEQYF

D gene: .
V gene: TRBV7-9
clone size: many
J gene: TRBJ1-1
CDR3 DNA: TGTGCCAGCAGCCCCAGGGGTTTCACTGAAGCTTTCTTT
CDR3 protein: CASSPRGFTEAFF

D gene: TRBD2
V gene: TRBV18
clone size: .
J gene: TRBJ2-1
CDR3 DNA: TGTGCCAGCTCACCAACACTAGCGGGGGGGCCTTTTGAGGTCAATGAGCAGTTCTTC
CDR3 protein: CASSPTLAGGPFEVNEQFF

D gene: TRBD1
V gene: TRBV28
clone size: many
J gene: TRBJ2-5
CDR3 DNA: TGTGCCAGCAGTTTTCTTTGGGACAGGGTTAGAGAGAAAGAGACCCAGTACTTC
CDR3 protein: CASSFLWDRVREKETQYF

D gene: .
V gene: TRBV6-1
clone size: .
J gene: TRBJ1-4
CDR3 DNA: TGTGCCAGCAGTCCAGGGCGCTGGGCCGGAAAACTGTTTTTT
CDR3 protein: CASSPGRWAGKLFF

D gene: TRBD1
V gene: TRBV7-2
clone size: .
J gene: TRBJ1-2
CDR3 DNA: TGTGCCAGCAGCTTAAGGACAGGAGGTTACTATGGCTACACCTTC
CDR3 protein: CASSLRTGGYYGYTF

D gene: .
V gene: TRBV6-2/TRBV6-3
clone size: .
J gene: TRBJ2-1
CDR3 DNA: TGTGCCAGCAGTTACCCTCTGTTAGGCCGGGTCTACAATGAGCAGTTCTTC
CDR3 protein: CASSYPLLGRVYNEQFF

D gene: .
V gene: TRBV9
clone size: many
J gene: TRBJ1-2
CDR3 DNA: TGTGCCAGCAGCCACCCGGAGTCTCTTGATCTCTATGGCTACACCTTC
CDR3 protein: CASSHPESLDLYGYTF

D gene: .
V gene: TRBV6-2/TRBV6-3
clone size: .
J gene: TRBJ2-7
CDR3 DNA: TGTGCCAGCAGTTACCAGGGCAGCCAGCAGTACTTC
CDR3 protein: CASSYQGSQQYF

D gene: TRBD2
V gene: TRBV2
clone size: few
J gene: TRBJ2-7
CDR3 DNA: TGTGCCAGCAGGGAGACTAGCGCCTACTACGAGCAGTACTTC
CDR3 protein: CASRETSAYYEQYF

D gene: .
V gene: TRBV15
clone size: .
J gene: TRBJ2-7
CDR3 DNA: TGTGCCACCAGCAGAGAAGACGGGAGACGCTCCTACGAGCAGTACTTC
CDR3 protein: CATSREDGRRSYEQYF

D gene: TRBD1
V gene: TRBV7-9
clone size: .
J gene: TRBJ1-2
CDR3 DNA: TGTGCCAGCAGAAGGACAGGGGTGTCCTCTGGCTACACCTTC
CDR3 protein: CASRRTGVSSGYTF

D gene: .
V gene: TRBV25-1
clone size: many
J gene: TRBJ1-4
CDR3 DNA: TGTGCCAGCAGTGAATCGGACGGGGCACCAAATGAAAAACTGTTTTTT
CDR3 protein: CASSESDGAPNEKLFF

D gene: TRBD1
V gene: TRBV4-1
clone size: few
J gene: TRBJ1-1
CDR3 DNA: TGCGCCAGCAGCCAGGATATACAGGGGCCGGGGAACACTGAAGCTTTCTTT
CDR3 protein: CASSQDIQGPGNTEAFF